This note documents a single TCR beta chain sequence. Its cognate antigen has yet to be identified. No base-level quality is on record; no much larger clone is a single base apart. CDR1 is given as MDHEN and CDR2 as SYDVKM, both from the germline V gene. The V and J ends are trimmed by 5 bases and 5 bases, leaving 7 bases between them. The CDR3, cysteine through phenylalanine, is 11 amino acids long. The DNA shown is the 33-base CDR3, in frame from base 1. This sample is drawn from a study of CD8 T cells in Susac syndrome (dated by TCRdb to about 2019). Regarding the complete study: Of the Susac syndrome patients who were sequenced, five or six had clinically active disease and roughly 8 were in clinical remission. At blood withdrawal, Susac syndrome patients were therapy-naive, treated with corticosteroids (with IVIg additionally given to some), or treated with IVIg alone. Whether CD8+ T cell activation and differentiation in Susac syndrome was antigen driven was tested using repertoire sequencing. Broad study findings and their caveats: The study acknowledged that relatively few individuals were included in the TCR sequencing and HLA analysis. The CD4+ T cell repertoire of patients with Susac syndrome showed no detectable clonal expansion.

RNA was extracted using the RNeasy kit, and roughly 0.45 to 1 ug of the RNA was reverse transcribed with random hexamers. The immunoSEQ multiplex PCR assay, covering 54 Vbeta and 13 Jbeta segments, was used to amplify TCR beta CDR3 regions. To correct PCR amplification bias, a synthetic template baseline was used for both primer optimization and computational correction. In the original analysis: Reads were annotated to V, D and J genes according to IMGT and were analyzed with immunoSEQ Analyzer, with only productive sequences retained. Clonality was computed as one minus Shannon entropy normalized by log2 of the number of productive unique sequences. Public and private clones were assessed among the 100 most prevalent clones of each patient and control. Susac-specific clones were defined as absent from healthy and MS cohorts, around 980 published viral clones and other ImmuneACCESS disease sequences. TCRdb reran the public reads through fastp at Q25 and MiXCR, keeping productive beta chains. Each CDR3 protein gets just one entry, which takes the most common genes and DNA from the rows behind it. The V and J calls come from TCRdb's annotation, not from the publication. In this sample the table shows some 240,000 distinct CDR3 sequences, less than 96% of which occur a single time. The ten biggest clones cover approximately 0.1% of the sample.

Peripheral blood CD8+ and CD4+ T cells from healthy donors, Susac syndrome patients and multiple sclerosis patients were profiled by high-throughput TCR beta sequencing. Susac syndrome patients met recently defined diagnostic criteria for definite or probable disease. Bulk CD8+ and CD4+ T cells were purified by magnetic negative isolation, whereas CD8+ TEMRA cells were enriched by FACS. Blood was drawn into EDTA tubes, processed within 24 hours, and PBMCs were isolated by density gradient centrifugation. PBMCs intended for TCR sequencing were cryopreserved in liquid nitrogen and thawed later in a water bath at 37 degrees C. Purity of sorted or isolated CD4+, CD8+ and CD8+ TEMRA cells was at least 90%.

Sequenced input: CD4+ T cells from PBMCs. This clonotype was obtained from a human donor with Susac syndrome. The sequence joins TRBV28 to TRBJ2-7, and TRBD2 may be the D gene, going by 5 matching bases. The CDR3: CASSGGHEQYF. The bases are TGTGCCAGCAGTGGAGGTCACGAGCAGTACTTC. The CDR3 plus the reference TRBV28 and TRBJ2-7 genes for the other parts give the full variable domain: DVKVTQSSRYLVKRTGEKVFLECVQDMDHENMFWYRQDPGLGLRLIYFSYDVKMKEKGDIPEGYSVSREKKERFSLILESASTNQTSMYLCASSGGHEQYFGPGTRLTVT.